The 3 T cell receptor beta chains in this list originate from one sample, sequenced in a study of identical twins. TCRdb re-called the 5' RACE reads with MiXCR, one entry per CDR3 protein. Altogether some 900,000 distinct CDR3 sequences are present, 12% being singletons, with the ten largest covering about 1.5%. These same records also appear under a second study, on yellow fever vaccine responses in identical twins.

Material: PBMCs. These receptors all come from a woman under 30 in good health.

This clonotype came up many times. The chain employs TRBV5-1 and TRBJ2-2; possibly TRBD1 for D (6 bases). V was trimmed by 1 base and J by 4 bases, leaving 11 bases between them. Per germline, CDR1 SGHRS and CDR2 YFSETQ. This CDR3 is built from 15 residues. CDR3 DNA: TGCGCCAGCAGCTTGACAGGGACCAGCACCGGGGAGCTGTTTTTT. Translated, it gives CASSLTGTSTGELFF. The full variable domain, its missing parts supplied by reference TRBV5-1 and TRBJ2-2, is KAGVTQTPRYLIKTRGQQVTLSCSPISGHRSVSWYQQTPGQGLQFLFEYFSETQRNKGNFPGRFSGRQFSNSRSEMNVSTLELGDSALYLCASSLTGTSTGELFFGEGSRLTVL.

In its sample, this clonotype was seen a few times. The genes are TRBV25-1 and TRBJ2-3; D is possibly TRBD2 (6 bases). This CDR3 region has 17 residues. The V and J ends lost 3 bases and 6 bases respectively, with 22 bases between them. The germline CDR1 and CDR2 sequences are MGHDK and SYGVNS. CDR3 in DNA: TGTGCCAGCAGTGATCCGTTGGAGGGTCGGGCGGGCGATACGCAGTATTTT. Its translation: CASSDPLEGRAGDTQYF.

The table lists this clonotype with a few counts. The chain employs TRBV12-3 or TRBV12-4 and TRBJ2-1, with D uncertain. The CDR3 covers 13 residues. V was pared by 4 bases and J by 10 bases, with 14 bases between. The CDR3 region is CASSSSTIGEQFF. The CDR3, as DNA: TGTGCCAGCAGTTCATCAACAATAGGGGAGCAGTTCTTC.